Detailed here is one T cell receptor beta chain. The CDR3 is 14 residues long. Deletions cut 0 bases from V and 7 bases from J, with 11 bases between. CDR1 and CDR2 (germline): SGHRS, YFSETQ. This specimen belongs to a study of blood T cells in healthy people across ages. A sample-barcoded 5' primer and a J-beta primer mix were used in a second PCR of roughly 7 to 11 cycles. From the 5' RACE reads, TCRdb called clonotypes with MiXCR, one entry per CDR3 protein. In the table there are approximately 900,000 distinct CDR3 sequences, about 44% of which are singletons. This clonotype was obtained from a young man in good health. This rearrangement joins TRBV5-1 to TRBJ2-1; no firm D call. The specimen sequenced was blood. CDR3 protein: CASSLGLSVNEQFF. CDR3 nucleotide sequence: TGCGCCAGCAGCTTGGGCTTGAGCGTGAATGAGCAGTTCTTC. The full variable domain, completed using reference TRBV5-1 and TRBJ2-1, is KAGVTQTPRYLIKTRGQQVTLSCSPISGHRSVSWYQQTPGQGLQFLFEYFSETQRNKGNFPGRFSGRQFSNSRSEMNVSTLELGDSALYLCASSLGLSVNEQFFGPGTRLTVL.